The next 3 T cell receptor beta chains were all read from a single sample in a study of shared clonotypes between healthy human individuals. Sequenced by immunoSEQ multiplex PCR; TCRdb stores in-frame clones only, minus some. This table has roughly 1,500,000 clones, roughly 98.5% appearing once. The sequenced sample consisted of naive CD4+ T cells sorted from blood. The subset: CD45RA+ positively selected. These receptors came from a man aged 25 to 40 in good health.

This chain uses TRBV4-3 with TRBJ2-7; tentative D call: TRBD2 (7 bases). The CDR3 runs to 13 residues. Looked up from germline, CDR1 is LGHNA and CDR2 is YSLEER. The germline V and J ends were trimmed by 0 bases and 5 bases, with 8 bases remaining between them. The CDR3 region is CASSQEGGDEQYF. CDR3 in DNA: TGCGCCAGCAGCCAAGAAGGGGGGGACGAGCAGTACTTC.

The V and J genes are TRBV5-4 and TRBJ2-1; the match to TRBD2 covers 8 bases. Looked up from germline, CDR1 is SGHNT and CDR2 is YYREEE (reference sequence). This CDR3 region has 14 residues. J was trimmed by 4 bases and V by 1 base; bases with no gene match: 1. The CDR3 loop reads CASSLTSGYNEQFF. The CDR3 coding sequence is TGTGCCAGCAGCTTGACTAGCGGATACAATGAGCAGTTCTTC.

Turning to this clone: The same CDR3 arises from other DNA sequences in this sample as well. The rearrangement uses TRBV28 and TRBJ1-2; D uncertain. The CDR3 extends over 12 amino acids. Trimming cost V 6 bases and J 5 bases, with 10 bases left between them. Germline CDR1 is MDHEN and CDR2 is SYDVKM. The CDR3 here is CASSPDGYGYTF. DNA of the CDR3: TGTGCCAGCAGCCCGGACGGATATGGCTACACCTTC.